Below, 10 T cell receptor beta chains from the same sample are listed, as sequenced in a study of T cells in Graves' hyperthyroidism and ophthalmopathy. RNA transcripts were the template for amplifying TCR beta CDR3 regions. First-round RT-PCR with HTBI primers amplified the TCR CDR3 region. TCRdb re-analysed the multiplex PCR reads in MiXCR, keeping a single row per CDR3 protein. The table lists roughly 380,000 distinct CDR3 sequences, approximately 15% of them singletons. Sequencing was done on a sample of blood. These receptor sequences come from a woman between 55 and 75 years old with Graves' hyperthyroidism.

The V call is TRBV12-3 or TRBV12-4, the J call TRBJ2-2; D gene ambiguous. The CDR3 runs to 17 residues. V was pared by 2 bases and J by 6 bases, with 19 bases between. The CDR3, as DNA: TGTGCCAGCAGTTTACTTTCTTGGGATCGGGTTGCCGGGGAGCTGTTTTTT. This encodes CASSLLSWDRVAGELFF.

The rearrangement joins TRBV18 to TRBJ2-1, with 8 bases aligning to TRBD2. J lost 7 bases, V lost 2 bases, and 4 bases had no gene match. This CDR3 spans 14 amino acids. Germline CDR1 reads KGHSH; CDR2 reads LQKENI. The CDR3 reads CASSPGSGRNEQFF. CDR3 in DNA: TGTGCCAGCTCACCAGGGAGCGGGAGAAATGAGCAGTTCTTC.

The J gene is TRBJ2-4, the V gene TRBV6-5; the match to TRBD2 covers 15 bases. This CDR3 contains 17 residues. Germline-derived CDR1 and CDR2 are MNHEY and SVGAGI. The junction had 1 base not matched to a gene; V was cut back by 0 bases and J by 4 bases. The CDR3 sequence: CASSYSGTSGRKNIQYF. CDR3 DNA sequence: TGTGCCAGCAGTTACTCCGGGACTAGCGGGAGGAAAAACATTCAGTACTTC.

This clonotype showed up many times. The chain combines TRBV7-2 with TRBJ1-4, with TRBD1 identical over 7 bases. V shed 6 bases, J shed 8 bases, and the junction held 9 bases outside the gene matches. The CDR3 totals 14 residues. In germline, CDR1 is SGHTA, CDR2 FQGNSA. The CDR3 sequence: CASSPQGMREKLFF. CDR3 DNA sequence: TGTGCCAGCAGTCCACAGGGGATGAGGGAAAAACTGTTTTTT.

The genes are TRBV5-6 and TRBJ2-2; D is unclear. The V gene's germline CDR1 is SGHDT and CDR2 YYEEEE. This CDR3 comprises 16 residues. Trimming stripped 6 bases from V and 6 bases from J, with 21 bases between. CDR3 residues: CASTSTGSRWAGELFF. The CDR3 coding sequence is TGTGCCAGCACTTCTACTGGGTCCCGTTGGGCCGGGGAGCTGTTTTTT. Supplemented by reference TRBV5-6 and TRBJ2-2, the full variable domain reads DAGVTQSPTHLIKTRGQQVTLRCSPKSGHDTVSWYQQALGQGPQFIFQYYEEEERQRGNFPDRFSGHQFPNYSSELNVNALLLGDSALYLCASTSTGSRWAGELFFGEGSRLTVL.

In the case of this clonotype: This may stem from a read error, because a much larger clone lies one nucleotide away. The CDR3 DNA follows: TGTGCCAGCAGAACGACAGGGTACAATGAGCAGTTCTTC. Its translation is CASRTTGYNEQFF. The chain couples TRBV5-6 to TRBJ2-1, with 7 bases identical to TRBD1. In germline, CDR1 is SGHDT, CDR2 YYEEEE. V trimming: 5 bases; J trimming: 4 bases; junction bases outside the gene matches: 3. The CDR3 length is 13 residues.

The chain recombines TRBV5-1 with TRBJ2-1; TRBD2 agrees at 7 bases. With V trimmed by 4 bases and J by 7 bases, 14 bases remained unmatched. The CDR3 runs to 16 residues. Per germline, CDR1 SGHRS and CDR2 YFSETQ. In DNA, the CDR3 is TGCGCCAGCAGCCGCCTTGAAGCGGGAATATCGAATGAGCAGTTCTTC. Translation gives CASSRLEAGISNEQFF.

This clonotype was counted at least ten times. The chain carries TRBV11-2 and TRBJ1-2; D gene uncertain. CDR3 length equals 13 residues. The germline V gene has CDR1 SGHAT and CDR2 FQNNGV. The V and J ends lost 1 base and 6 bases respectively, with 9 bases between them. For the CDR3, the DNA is TGTGCCAGCAGCTTAGGCCAGCTCCATGGCTACACCTTC. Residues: CASSLGQLHGYTF.

DNA of the CDR3: TGCAGTGCTAGGAGTGCAGCGGGAATAACCGGGGAGCTGTTTTTT. Protein: CSARSAAGITGELFF. The chain joins TRBV20-1 to TRBJ2-2; TRBD2 aligns across 7 bases. The germline V gene has CDR1 DFQATT and CDR2 SNEGSKA (reference sequence). The CDR3 consists of 15 residues. The V and J ends lost 3 bases and 5 bases, in that order; junction bases with no gene match: 9.

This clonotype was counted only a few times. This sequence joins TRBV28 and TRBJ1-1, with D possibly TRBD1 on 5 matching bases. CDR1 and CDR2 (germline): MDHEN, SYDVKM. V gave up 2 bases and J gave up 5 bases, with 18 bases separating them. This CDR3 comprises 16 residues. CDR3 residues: CASSLDPDSQRTEAFF. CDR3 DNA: TGTGCCAGCAGTTTAGACCCAGACAGCCAGAGGACTGAAGCTTTCTTT.